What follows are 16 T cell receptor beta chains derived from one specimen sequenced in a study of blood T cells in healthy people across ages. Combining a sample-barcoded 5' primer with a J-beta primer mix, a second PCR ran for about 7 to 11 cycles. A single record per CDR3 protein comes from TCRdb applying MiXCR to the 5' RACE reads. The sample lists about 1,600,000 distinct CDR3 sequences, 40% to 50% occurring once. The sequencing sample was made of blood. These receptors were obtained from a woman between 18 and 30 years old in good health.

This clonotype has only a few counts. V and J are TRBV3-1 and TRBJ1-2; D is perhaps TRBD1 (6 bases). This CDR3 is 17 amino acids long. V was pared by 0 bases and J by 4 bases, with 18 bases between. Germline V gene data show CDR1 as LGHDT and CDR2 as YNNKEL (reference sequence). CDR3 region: CASSQDPVSGHLYGYTF. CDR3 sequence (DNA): TGTGCCAGCAGCCAAGATCCAGTTTCGGGACACCTCTATGGCTACACCTTC.

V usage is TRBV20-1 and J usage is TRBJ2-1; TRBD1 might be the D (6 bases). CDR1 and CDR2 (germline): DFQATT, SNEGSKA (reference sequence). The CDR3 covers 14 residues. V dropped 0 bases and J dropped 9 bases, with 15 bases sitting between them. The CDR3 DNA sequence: TGCAGTGCTAGAGATGAGGGCTCCAGGGGTGAGCAGTTCTTC. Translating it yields CSARDEGSRGEQFF.

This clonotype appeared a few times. The CDR3 nucleotides read TGTGCCAGCAGACTGCCTTACTCCGGACTAGCGGGATCCGGGGAGCTGTTTTTT. It encodes CASRLPYSGLAGSGELFF. V usage is TRBV28 and J usage is TRBJ2-2; 12 nucleotides align to TRBD2. The CDR3 totals 18 residues. The germline V gene has CDR1 MDHEN and CDR2 SYDVKM. With V trimmed by 6 bases and J by 6 bases, 14 bases remained unmatched.

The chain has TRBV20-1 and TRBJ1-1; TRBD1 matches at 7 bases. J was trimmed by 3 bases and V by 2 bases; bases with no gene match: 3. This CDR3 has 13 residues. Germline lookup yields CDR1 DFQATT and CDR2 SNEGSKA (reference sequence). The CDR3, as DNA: TGCAGTGCTAGAAGACAGGGTCACACTGAAGCTTTCTTT. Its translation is CSARRQGHTEAFF.

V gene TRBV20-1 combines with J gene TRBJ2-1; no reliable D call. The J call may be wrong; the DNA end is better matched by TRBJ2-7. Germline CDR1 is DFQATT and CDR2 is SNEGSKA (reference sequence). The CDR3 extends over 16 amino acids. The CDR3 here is CSARDQSRNSYNEQYF. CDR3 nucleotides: TGCAGTGCTAGAGATCAAAGCAGGAACTCCTACAATGAGCAGTACTTC.

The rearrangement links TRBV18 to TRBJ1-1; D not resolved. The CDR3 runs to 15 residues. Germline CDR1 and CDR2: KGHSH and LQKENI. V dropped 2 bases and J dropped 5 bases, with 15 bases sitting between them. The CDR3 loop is CASSPSGQVGTEAFF. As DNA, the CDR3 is TGTGCCAGCTCACCAAGTGGGCAAGTGGGGACTGAAGCTTTCTTT.

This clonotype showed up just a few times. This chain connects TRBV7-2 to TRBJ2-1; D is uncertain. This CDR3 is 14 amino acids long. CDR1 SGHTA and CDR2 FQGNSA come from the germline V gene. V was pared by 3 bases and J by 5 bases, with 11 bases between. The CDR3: CASSFSDGNNEQFF. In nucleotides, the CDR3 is TGTGCCAGCAGCTTTTCGGACGGCAACAATGAGCAGTTCTTC.

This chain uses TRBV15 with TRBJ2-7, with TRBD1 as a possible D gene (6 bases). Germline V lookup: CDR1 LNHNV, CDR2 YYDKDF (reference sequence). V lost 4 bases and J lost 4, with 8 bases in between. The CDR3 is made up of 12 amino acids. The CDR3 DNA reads TGTGCCACCAGCAACAGGGAGTACGAGCAGTACTTC. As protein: CATSNREYEQYF.

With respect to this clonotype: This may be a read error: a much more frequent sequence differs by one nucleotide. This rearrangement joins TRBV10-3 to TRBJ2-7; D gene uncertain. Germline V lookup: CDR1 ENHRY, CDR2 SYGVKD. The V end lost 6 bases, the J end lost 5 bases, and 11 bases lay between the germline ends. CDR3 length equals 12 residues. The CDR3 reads CAIRDGVDEQYF. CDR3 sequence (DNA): TGTGCCATCAGGGATGGGGTTGACGAGCAGTACTTC.

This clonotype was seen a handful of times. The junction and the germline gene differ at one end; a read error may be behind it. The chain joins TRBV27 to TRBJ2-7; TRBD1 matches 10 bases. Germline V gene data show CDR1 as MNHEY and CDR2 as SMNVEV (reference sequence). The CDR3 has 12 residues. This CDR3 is CSSRDRGYEQYF. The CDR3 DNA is TGTTCCAGCAGGGACAGGGGCTACGAGCAGTACTTC.

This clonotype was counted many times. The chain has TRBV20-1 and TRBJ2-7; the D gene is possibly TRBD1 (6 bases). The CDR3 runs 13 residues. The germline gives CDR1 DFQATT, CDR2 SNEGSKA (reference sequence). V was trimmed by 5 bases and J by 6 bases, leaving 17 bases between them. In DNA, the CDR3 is TGCAGTGCTCCTGGGCGGATCAGGGGCGAGCAGTACTTC. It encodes CSAPGRIRGEQYF.

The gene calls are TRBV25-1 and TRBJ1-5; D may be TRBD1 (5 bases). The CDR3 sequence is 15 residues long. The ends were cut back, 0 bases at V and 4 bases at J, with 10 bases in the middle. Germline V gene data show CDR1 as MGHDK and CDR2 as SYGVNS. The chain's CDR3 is CASSEYGTGNQPQHF. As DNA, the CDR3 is TGTGCCAGCAGTGAATATGGGACGGGAAATCAGCCCCAGCATTTT.

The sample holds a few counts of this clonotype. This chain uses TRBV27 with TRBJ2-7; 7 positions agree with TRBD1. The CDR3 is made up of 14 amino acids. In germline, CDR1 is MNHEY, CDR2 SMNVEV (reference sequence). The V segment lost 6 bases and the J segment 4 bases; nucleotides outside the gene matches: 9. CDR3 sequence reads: CASRDQGGSYEQYF. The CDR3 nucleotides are TGTGCCAGCAGGGACCAAGGGGGCTCTTACGAGCAGTACTTC.

The CDR3 DNA reads as TGTGCCAGCAGTCCCCGTGCGGGGGCAGGGGGTGAAAAACTGTTTTTT. This translates into CASSPRAGAGGEKLFF. The chain is built from TRBV12-3 or TRBV12-4 and TRBJ1-4; 7 bases are a match to TRBD1. CDR3 length: 16 amino acids. Losses at the gene ends were 5 bases for V and 7 bases for J; bases not matched to a gene: 13.

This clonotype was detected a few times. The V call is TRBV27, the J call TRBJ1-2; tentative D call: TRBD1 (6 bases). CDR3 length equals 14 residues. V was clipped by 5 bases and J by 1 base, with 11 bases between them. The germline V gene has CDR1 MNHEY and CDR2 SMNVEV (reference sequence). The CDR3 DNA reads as TGTGCCAGCAGTACCCCGGGACATAACTATGGCTACACCTTC. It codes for CASSTPGHNYGYTF.

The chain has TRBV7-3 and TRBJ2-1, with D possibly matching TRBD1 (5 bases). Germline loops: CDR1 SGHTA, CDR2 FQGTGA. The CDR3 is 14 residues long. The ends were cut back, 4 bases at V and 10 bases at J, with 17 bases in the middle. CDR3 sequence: CASSSQGAPSEQFF. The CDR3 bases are TGTGCCAGCAGCTCCCAAGGGGCGCCGTCGGAGCAGTTCTTC.